These T cell receptor beta chains were read from a single sample in a study of graft-versus-host responses after intestinal transplantation. TCRdb's table, derived via immunoSEQ multiplex PCR, lists solely in-frame clones and lacks some. Of about 97,000 clones in the sample, about nine tenths were seen once. The sequenced sample was PBMCs, obtained about 450 days after intestinal transplant. Receptors originate from a human patient who received an intestinal transplant, so some T cells may come from the graft donor. Both conserved end residues are part of each CDR3. D genes are given only for firm matches.

TRBD1 | TRBJ1-2 | TRBV11-2 | CASSLGQGGYTF | TGTGCCAGCAGCTTGGGACAGGGTGGCTACACCTTC
TRBD1 | TRBJ1-5 | TRBV2 | CASSDLGGLWQPQHF | TGTGCCAGCAGTGACTTAGGGGGCTTATGGCAGCCCCAGCATTTT
. | TRBJ2-7 | TRBV19 | CASSPGLSSYEQYF | TGTGCCAGTAGTCCGGGACTGAGCTCCTACGAGCAGTACTTC
. | TRBJ1-6 | TRBV27 | CASSFRQDNSPLHF | TGTGCCAGCAGTTTCAGGCAGGATAATTCACCCCTCCACTTT
. | TRBJ1-4 | TRBV6-5 | CASSYYKTNEKLFF | TGTGCCAGCAGTTACTACAAAACTAATGAAAAACTGTTTTTT
. | TRBJ2-1 | TRBV6-4 | CASSDGLHNEQFF | TGTGCCAGCAGTGACGGACTCCACAATGAGCAGTTCTTC
TRBD1 | TRBJ2-7 | TRBV6-5 | CASSYLGQGEQYF | TGTGCCAGCAGTTACCTAGGACAGGGCGAGCAGTACTTC
. | TRBJ2-2 | TRBV5-8 | CASSLWGPSTGELFF | TGTGCCAGCAGCTTATGGGGACCGAGCACCGGGGAGCTGTTTTTT
. | TRBJ2-2 | TRBV11-3 | CASSLENTGELFF | TGTGCCAGCAGCTTAGAAAACACCGGGGAGCTGTTTTTT
. | TRBJ2-7 | TRBV6-1 | CASSENTGTLSYEQYF | TGTGCCAGCAGTGAAAACACCGGGACGCTCTCCTACGAGCAGTACTTC
. | TRBJ1-6 | TRBV6-5 | CASTNAGNNSPLHF | TGTGCCAGCACAAACGCAGGGAATAATTCACCCCTCCACTTT
TRBD2 | TRBJ2-1 | TRBV4-1 | CASSQEGSGSNEQFF | TGCGCCAGCAGCCAAGAGGGTAGCGGGTCAAATGAGCAGTTCTTC